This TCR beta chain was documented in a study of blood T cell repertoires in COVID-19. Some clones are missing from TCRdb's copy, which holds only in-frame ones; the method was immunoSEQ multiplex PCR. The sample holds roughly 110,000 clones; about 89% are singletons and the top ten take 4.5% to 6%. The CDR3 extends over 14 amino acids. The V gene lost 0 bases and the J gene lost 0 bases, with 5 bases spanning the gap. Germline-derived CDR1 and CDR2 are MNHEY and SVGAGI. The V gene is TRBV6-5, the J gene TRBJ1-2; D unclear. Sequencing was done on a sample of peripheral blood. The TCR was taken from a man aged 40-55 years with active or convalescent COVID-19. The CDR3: CASSYSGANYGYTF. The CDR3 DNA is TGTGCCAGCAGTTACTCCGGGGCTAACTATGGCTACACCTTC.